This is a list of T cell receptor beta chains from one sample in a study of shared clonotypes between healthy human individuals. This table comes from immunoSEQ multiplex PCR, and its TCRdb copy is limited to in-frame clones, with some not included. The sample consists of about 2,500,000 clones, over 85% of them appearing once. The sequencing sample was made of naive CD4+ T cells sorted from blood. Receptors originate from a man aged 18 to 30 in good health. The CDR3 runs from the conserved cysteine through the conserved F or W. The D gene is left open where the match is weak. Size is stated for part of the rows, as once, few or many counts, or as a class when the clone is expanded.

clone_size,d_call,j_call,v_call,cdr3_aa,cdr3_nt
-,-,TRBJ1-4,TRBV11-2,CASSIDSTTNEKLFF,TGTGCCAGCAGCATCGACAGCACAACTAATGAAAAACTGTTTTTT
-,-,TRBJ1-2,TRBV5-6,CASSPRDRGYGYTF,TGTGCCAGCAGCCCCCGGGACCGGGGATATGGCTACACCTTC
-,-,TRBJ2-2,TRBV4-1,CASSQGSRQAGELFF,TGCGCCAGCAGCCAAGGCTCGAGGCAAGCCGGGGAGCTGTTTTTT
-,-,TRBJ1-5,TRBV5-5,CASSLVGYSNQPQHF,TGTGCCAGCAGCTTGGTCGGCTATAGCAATCAGCCCCAGCATTTT
-,TRBD2,TRBJ2-5,TRBV5-1,CASSLALAGGQETQYF,TGCGCCAGCAGCTTGGCCCTAGCGGGGGGCCAAGAGACCCAGTACTTC
-,-,TRBJ1-3,TRBV30,CAWSIERNTIYF,TGTGCCTGGAGTATCGAGAGAAACACCATATATTTT
-,-,TRBJ2-3,TRBV28,CASSFMEFAAQYF,TGTGCCAGCAGTTTTATGGAGTTCGCCGCGCAGTATTTT
-,-,TRBJ1-1,TRBV5-1,CASSLAIRDITEAFF,TGCGCCAGCAGCTTGGCAATCCGGGACATCACTGAAGCTTTCTTT
-,-,TRBJ2-7,TRBV28,CASSPGYEQYF,TGTGCCAGCAGTCCGGGGTACGAGCAGTACTTC
-,TRBD2,TRBJ2-5,TRBV28,CASSLERGGSETQYF,TGTGCCAGCAGTTTAGAGCGGGGAGGGTCGGAGACCCAGTACTTC
-,-,TRBJ2-1,TRBV30,CARSTGLYNEQFF,TGTGCCCGCTCTACGGGACTTTACAATGAGCAGTTCTTC
few,TRBD1,TRBJ1-1,TRBV7-9,CASSFTGGSTEAFF,TGTGCCAGCAGCTTTACAGGGGGAAGCACTGAAGCTTTCTTT
once,TRBD1,TRBJ2-1,TRBV4-1,CASKDRVGSSYNEQFF,TGCGCCAGCAAGGACAGGGTAGGGAGCTCCTACAATGAGCAGTTCTTC
-,-,TRBJ2-1,TRBV5-1,CASSLVSRNEQFF,TGCGCCAGCAGCTTGGTTTCTCGGAATGAGCAGTTCTTC
-,-,TRBJ1-6,TRBV6-6,CASSSLGQPNSPLHF,TGTGCCAGCAGTTCGTTGGGACAACCAAATTCACCCCTCCACTTT
-,-,TRBJ2-3,TRBV20-1,CSARTGDTQYF,TGCAGTGCTAGGACTGGGGATACGCAGTATTTT
-,-,TRBJ2-3,TRBV7-2,CASSRGLYTDTQYF,TGTGCCAGCAGCCGAGGCCTCTACACAGATACGCAGTATTTT
-,TRBD1,TRBJ1-2,TRBV15,CATREEGQGTDGYTF,TGTGCCACCAGAGAGGAGGGACAGGGGACCGATGGCTACACCTTC
-,TRBD1,TRBJ1-2,TRBV19,CASSTQGQGEGYGYTF,TGTGCCAGTAGTACGCAAGGACAGGGCGAGGGGTATGGCTACACCTTC
-,-,TRBJ1-1,TRBV11-2,CASSLVLDSGLGGKAFF,TGTGCCAGCAGCTTAGTGTTGGACAGCGGCCTCGGGGGAAAAGCTTTCTTT
-,TRBD1,TRBJ1-3,TRBV5-1,CASSLAWTGTGNTIYF,TGCGCCAGCAGCTTGGCTTGGACAGGGACTGGAAACACCATATATTTT
-,-,TRBJ1-5,TRBV7-6,CASSLGAPHINQPQHF,TGTGCCAGCAGCTTAGGGGCCCCGCACATCAATCAGCCCCAGCATTTT
-,TRBD1,TRBJ2-7,TRBV7-9,CASSRGQGAYEQYF,TGTGCCAGCAGCCGGGGACAGGGTGCCTACGAGCAGTACTTC
-,TRBD1,TRBJ2-7,TRBV25-1,CANTDRAYEQYF,TGTGCCAACACGGACAGGGCCTACGAGCAGTACTTC
-,TRBD1,TRBJ2-5,TRBV6-6,CASRRTGGFGTQYF,TGTGCCAGCAGACGGACAGGGGGATTCGGGACCCAGTACTTC
-,TRBD1,TRBJ2-3,TRBV12-5,CASSQGASTDTQYF,TGTGCTAGCTCACAGGGGGCTAGCACAGATACGCAGTATTTT
-,-,TRBJ1-5,TRBV19,CASSPPGALYQPQHF,TGTGCCAGTAGTCCTCCGGGAGCCCTTTATCAGCCCCAGCATTTT
-,TRBD1,TRBJ1-2,TRBV10-3,CAISPDREYYGYTF,TGTGCCATCAGTCCGGACAGGGAGTACTATGGCTACACCTTC
-,-,TRBJ2-2,TRBV9,CASSVDALRTGELFF,TGTGCCAGCAGCGTAGATGCCCTTAGGACCGGGGAGCTGTTTTTT
-,TRBD2,TRBJ2-7,TRBV9,CASSPPGRAGHEQYF,TGTGCCAGCAGCCCTCCCGGGAGGGCCGGTCACGAGCAGTACTTC
-,-,TRBJ1-2,TRBV6-5,CASSYSQGRGGYTF,TGTGCCAGCAGTTACTCCCAGGGCCGAGGCGGCTACACCTTC
-,-,TRBJ2-4,TRBV5-8,CASSLRIAKNIQYF,TGTGCCAGCAGCCTCAGGATAGCCAAAAACATTCAGTACTTC
once,-,TRBJ2-3,TRBV30,CAWSIQSQGPDTQYF,TGTGCCTGGAGCATCCAATCTCAGGGTCCAGATACGCAGTATTTT
-,TRBD2,TRBJ2-1,TRBV2,CASSEALLAGGYNEQFF,TGTGCCAGCAGTGAAGCGCTGCTAGCGGGAGGTTACAATGAGCAGTTCTTC
-,-,TRBJ1-2,TRBV10-3,CAISDEGGFYGYTF,TGTGCCATCAGTGACGAGGGGGGGTTCTATGGCTACACCTTC
-,-,TRBJ2-3,TRBV10-3,CAIRIGYPSTDTQYF,TGTGCCATCAGAATCGGATACCCTAGCACAGATACGCAGTATTTT
-,-,TRBJ2-3,TRBV14,CASSQFRDTQYF,TGTGCCAGCAGCCAATTTAGAGATACGCAGTATTTT
-,TRBD1,TRBJ2-7,TRBV29-1,CSVSGQGGFYEQYF,TGCAGCGTTTCGGGACAGGGAGGATTTTACGAGCAGTACTTC
once,TRBD1,TRBJ1-2,TRBV13,CASSLARQGRDYGYTF,TGTGCCAGCAGCTTAGCCCGACAGGGGAGGGACTATGGCTACACCTTC
-,TRBD1,TRBJ1-1,TRBV7-8,CASSFGQVNTEAFF,TGTGCCAGCAGCTTTGGACAGGTGAACACTGAAGCTTTCTTT
-,-,TRBJ2-7,TRBV6-5,CASSYYGQGYEQYF,TGTGCCAGCAGTTACTATGGACAAGGCTACGAGCAGTACTTC
-,-,TRBJ1-3,TRBV2,CASSQGFSGNTIYF,TGTGCCAGCAGCCAGGGTTTCTCTGGAAACACCATATATTTT
-,TRBD2,TRBJ2-1,TRBV7-2,CASSLVGTSGEQFF,TGTGCCAGCAGCTTAGTTGGGACTAGCGGAGAGCAGTTCTTC
-,TRBD1,TRBJ1-6,TRBV5-1,CASSLVGQGDSLHF,TGCGCCAGCAGCTTGGTTGGACAGGGAGATTCCCTCCACTTT
-,-,TRBJ1-3,TRBV18,CASSPSPPAGNTIYF,TGTGCCAGCTCACCCTCTCCACCAGCGGGAAACACCATATATTTT
-,-,TRBJ1-4,TRBV4-1,CASSPTGPNEKLFF,TGCGCCAGCAGCCCTACAGGGCCAAATGAAAAACTGTTTTTT
-,TRBD1,TRBJ1-2,TRBV9,CASSARQGNYGYTF,TGTGCCAGCAGCGCCAGACAGGGGAACTATGGCTACACCTTC
-,-,TRBJ2-4,TRBV18,CASSQDSEGIQYF,TGTGCCAGCTCCCAGGACTCGGAGGGCATTCAGTACTTC
-,-,TRBJ2-5,TRBV5-1,CASSLDTSRKTQYF,TGCGCCAGCAGCTTGGACACCTCAAGGAAGACCCAGTACTTC
-,-,TRBJ2-5,TRBV5-1,CASSAEGETQYF,TGCGCCAGCAGCGCTGAGGGGGAGACCCAGTACTTC
-,-,TRBJ2-2,TRBV10-3,CAISEVAENTGELFF,TGTGCCATCAGTGAAGTAGCGGAGAACACCGGGGAGCTGTTTTTT
-,-,TRBJ2-7,TRBV18,CASSPTAQRSYEQYF,TGTGCCAGCTCACCGACAGCGCAGCGCTCCTACGAGCAGTACTTC
once,TRBD1,TRBJ2-5,TRBV18,CASSPGTGFQETQYF,TGTGCCAGCTCCCCCGGGACAGGGTTCCAAGAGACCCAGTACTTC
-,-,TRBJ1-2,TRBV6-1,CASSEAYRSNYGYTF,TGTGCCAGCAGTGAAGCCTACAGATCTAACTATGGCTACACCTTC
-,-,TRBJ1-3,TRBV5-1,CASSLDRASGNTIYF,TGCGCCAGCAGCTTGGACAGAGCATCTGGAAACACCATATATTTT